These T cell receptor beta chains were read from a single sample in a study of a mutant IDH1 vaccine in newly diagnosed glioma. Their specific antigens are unknown. The table came from immunoSEQ multiplex PCR; TCRdb's copy has only in-frame clones and leaves some out. The sample has about 26,000 clones; approximately 82% are singletons. Source: PBMCs, taken from a glioma patient whose treatment included an IDH1 peptide vaccine. The receptors were gathered from a man aged 25 to 40 with glioma. Both conserved end residues are part of each CDR3. Each record gives: V gene, J gene, CDR3 protein.

v_call: TRBV27
j_call: TRBJ2-2
cdr3_aa: CASSLLGGQGDTGELFF

v_call: TRBV5-1
j_call: TRBJ1-6
cdr3_aa: CASSSRTGRDSPLHF

v_call: TRBV30
j_call: TRBJ2-7
cdr3_aa: CAWTTGISYEQYF

v_call: TRBV19
j_call: TRBJ1-5
cdr3_aa: CASSASSEEPQHF

v_call: TRBV19
j_call: TRBJ2-1
cdr3_aa: CASSNRQVSYNEQFF

v_call: TRBV6-6
j_call: TRBJ1-3
cdr3_aa: CASRPDILSGNTIYF

v_call: TRBV5-1
j_call: TRBJ2-6
cdr3_aa: CASSLGGVLAGGGSGANVLTF

v_call: TRBV7-8
j_call: TRBJ2-5
cdr3_aa: CASSLPVMAGGLETQYF

v_call: TRBV7-2
j_call: TRBJ2-7
cdr3_aa: CASSSQGSSYEQYF

v_call: TRBV11-2
j_call: TRBJ2-3
cdr3_aa: CASSGLRGTLLHTQYF

v_call: TRBV5-5
j_call: TRBJ1-5
cdr3_aa: CASSLGQGQNQPQHF

v_call: TRBV10-3
j_call: TRBJ1-4
cdr3_aa: CAISEPGTGEKLFF

v_call: TRBV5-6
j_call: TRBJ1-6
cdr3_aa: CASSSPHPNSPLHF

v_call: TRBV2
j_call: TRBJ1-2
cdr3_aa: CASSDRQGAPGYTF

v_call: TRBV19
j_call: TRBJ2-3
cdr3_aa: CASSIGGTDTQYF

v_call: TRBV11-2
j_call: TRBJ1-2
cdr3_aa: CASSMTGGSGYTF

v_call: TRBV7-2
j_call: TRBJ2-3
cdr3_aa: CASRLVGSGTATQYF

v_call: TRBV19
j_call: TRBJ2-7
cdr3_aa: CASSSEEGTSGYEQYF

v_call: TRBV15
j_call: TRBJ2-1
cdr3_aa: CATSDPQRGRNEQFF

v_call: TRBV25-1
j_call: TRBJ1-2
cdr3_aa: CASSEHTGGIGYTF

v_call: TRBV30
j_call: TRBJ1-5
cdr3_aa: CAWSMGRNQPQHF

v_call: TRBV20-1
j_call: TRBJ2-5
cdr3_aa: CSAQDQETQYF

v_call: TRBV4-2
j_call: TRBJ2-2
cdr3_aa: CASSQRPGLAGDTGELFF

v_call: TRBV27
j_call: TRBJ2-5
cdr3_aa: CASSHNPQETQYF

v_call: TRBV14
j_call: TRBJ2-7
cdr3_aa: CASSQSGSSGQQYF

v_call: TRBV6-1
j_call: TRBJ2-7
cdr3_aa: CASTEVGEQYF

v_call: TRBV6-6
j_call: TRBJ2-1
cdr3_aa: CASSRLAPNEQFF

v_call: TRBV5-6
j_call: TRBJ1-3
cdr3_aa: CASSTGRSGNTIYF

v_call: TRBV5-1
j_call: TRBJ2-1
cdr3_aa: CASSFGDRSYNEQFF

v_call: TRBV5-6
j_call: TRBJ2-3
cdr3_aa: CASSLAGVLDTQYF

v_call: TRBV4-1
j_call: TRBJ2-2
cdr3_aa: CASSTRQGGTGELFF

v_call: TRBV28
j_call: TRBJ2-1
cdr3_aa: CASSPIQGAGGNEQFF

v_call: TRBV19
j_call: TRBJ2-2
cdr3_aa: CASSSQGNTGELFF

v_call: TRBV4-1
j_call: TRBJ1-2
cdr3_aa: CASSQEVQGDYGYTF

v_call: TRBV4-1
j_call: TRBJ2-7
cdr3_aa: CASSQDPGGLYEQYF

v_call: TRBV30
j_call: TRBJ1-3
cdr3_aa: CAWSSGTGNTIYF

v_call: TRBV11-2
j_call: TRBJ2-3
cdr3_aa: CASSYGLAWGTDTQYF

v_call: TRBV5-1
j_call: TRBJ1-6
cdr3_aa: CASSLESSYNSPLHF

v_call: TRBV5-4
j_call: TRBJ2-1
cdr3_aa: CASSLAGLNNEQFF

v_call: TRBV5-1
j_call: TRBJ2-7
cdr3_aa: CASSSNYYEQYF

v_call: TRBV5-1
j_call: TRBJ2-3
cdr3_aa: CASSTMTTDTQYF

v_call: TRBV19
j_call: TRBJ1-5
cdr3_aa: CVSSEGYNQPQHF

v_call: TRBV10-3
j_call: TRBJ2-2
cdr3_aa: CAISESGRNTGELFF

v_call: TRBV27
j_call: TRBJ2-7
cdr3_aa: CASSLTLSYEQYF

v_call: TRBV7-6
j_call: TRBJ2-2
cdr3_aa: CASSLLAGGRQSTGGLFF

v_call: TRBV2
j_call: TRBJ1-3
cdr3_aa: CASRFGRGPGNTIYF

v_call: TRBV2
j_call: TRBJ2-5
cdr3_aa: CASRIPNIETQYF

v_call: TRBV5-6
j_call: TRBJ2-1
cdr3_aa: CASSTGTGVYNEQFF

v_call: TRBV25-1
j_call: TRBJ2-2
cdr3_aa: CASSFPPGELFF

v_call: TRBV6-5
j_call: TRBJ1-2
cdr3_aa: CASSATGGNYGYTF

v_call: TRBV19
j_call: TRBJ2-3
cdr3_aa: CASSIDPGGADTDTQYF

v_call: TRBV25-1
j_call: TRBJ1-1
cdr3_aa: CASSETVHGTNTEAFF

v_call: TRBV10-3
j_call: TRBJ2-1
cdr3_aa: CATRTFGTGEGEQFF

v_call: TRBV19
j_call: TRBJ2-4
cdr3_aa: CASSLMAGENIQYF

v_call: TRBV2
j_call: TRBJ2-5
cdr3_aa: CASGLGRETQYF